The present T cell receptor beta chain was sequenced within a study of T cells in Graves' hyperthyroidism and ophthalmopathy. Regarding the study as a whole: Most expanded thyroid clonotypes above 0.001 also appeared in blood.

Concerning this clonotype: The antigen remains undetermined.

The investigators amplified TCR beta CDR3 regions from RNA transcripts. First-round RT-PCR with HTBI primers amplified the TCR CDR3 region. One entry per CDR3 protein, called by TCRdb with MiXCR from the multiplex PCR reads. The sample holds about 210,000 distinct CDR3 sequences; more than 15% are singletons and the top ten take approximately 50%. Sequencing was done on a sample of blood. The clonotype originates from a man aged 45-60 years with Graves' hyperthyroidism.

CDR3 coding DNA: TGTGCCACCTTTGGAACAGGAGTTAACTATGGCTACACCTTC. Translating it yields CATFGTGVNYGYTF. The chain is built from TRBV2 and TRBJ1-2; D is perhaps TRBD1 (5 bases). Germline CDR1 SNHLY, CDR2 FYNNEI. V was cut by 10 bases and J by 1 base, with 16 bases left in between. This CDR3 region has 14 residues.